These 19 T cell receptor beta chains were all obtained from the same sample, sequenced in a study of low-dose radiotherapy and immunotherapy resistance in tumors. Noted time point: after trial treatment. Treatment denoted: LDRT plus nivolumab, ipilimumab, low-dose cyclophosphamide and aspirin (RACIN trial). Both TCRalpha and TCRbeta chains were reverse transcribed with V-gene-specific primers. Amplification of TCRs used a constant-region primer and V-primer adapter for about 20 PCR cycles. TCRdb reanalysed the reads using MiXCR and keeps one entry per CDR3 protein. Seen here are 95,000 to 100,000 distinct CDR3 sequences, around 21% observed once, and the top ten hold approximately 4%. This material consisted of PBMCs, taken after low-dose radiotherapy plus immunotherapy. The receptors here all came from a male donor with prostate cancer.

This clonotype was seen many times. This chain links TRBV19 with TRBJ2-6; the D gene is possibly TRBD2 (6 bases). This CDR3 is 17 amino acids long. Germline V gives CDR1 LNHDA, CDR2 SQIVND (reference sequence). V lost 3 bases, J lost 0 bases, and 12 bases lay in between. The CDR3 DNA follows: TGTGCCAGTAGTATTGGGCAGGGACTCTCTGGGGCCAACGTCCTGACTTTC. Amino acids: CASSIGQGLSGANVLTF.

In this sample, this clonotype turned up many times. V usage is TRBV6-1 and J usage is TRBJ1-4; TRBD1 matches 7 bases. CDR1 is MNHNS and CDR2 is SASEGT in the germline V gene. After removal of 10 bases from V and 5 bases from J, the junction contained 10 bases not matched to a gene. The CDR3 totals 14 residues. CDR3 DNA: TGTGCCACGACCCTGGACAGGCCGAATGAAAAACTGTTTTTT. Translated: CATTLDRPNEKLFF.

This clonotype was observed many times. The chain carries TRBV7-2 and TRBJ1-3; D gene uncertain. The V gene lost 1 base and the J gene lost 0 bases, with 13 bases spanning the gap. CDR3 size: 17 residues. Per the germline V gene, CDR1 is SGHTA and CDR2 is FQGNSA. DNA of the CDR3: TGTGCCAGCAGCTTAGGTGGTCTGACAAGCTCTGGAAACACCATATATTTT. This encodes CASSLGGLTSSGNTIYF.

This clonotype was counted once. V usage is TRBV28 and J usage is TRBJ1-2; possible D gene TRBD1, 6 bases. CDR1 and CDR2 from the germline V gene are MDHEN and SYDVKM. The CDR3 loop spans 15 amino acids. Trimming left V 3 bases short and J 6 bases short, with 17 bases between. The CDR3 here is CASSLGGARAHGYTF. The CDR3 nucleotides are TGTGCCAGCAGTTTGGGGGGGGCGAGAGCTCATGGCTACACCTTC.

V gene TRBV7-9 combines with J gene TRBJ2-2, with D perhaps TRBD2 (7 bases). Per germline, CDR1 SEHNR and CDR2 FQNEAQ (reference sequence). V shed 8 bases and J shed 2 bases, with 15 bases lying between them. This CDR3 is 15 amino acids long. The CDR3 region has the DNA TGTGCCAGCGGTGGACTAGGGGGAAACACCGGGGAGCTGTTTTTT. Amino acids: CASGGLGGNTGELFF.

The chain carries TRBV7-2 and TRBJ2-7, with TRBD2 matching 9 bases. Germline V gene lookup returns CDR1 SGHTA and CDR2 FQGNSA. CDR3 size: 15 residues. The junction had 7 bases not matched to a gene; V was cut back by 5 bases and J by 2 bases. CDR3 bases: TGTGCCAGCAGCCCCGTGGCTAGCGGGACCTACGAGCAGTACTTC. It specifies CASSPVASGTYEQYF.

As regards this clonotype: It is likely a read error: a sequence one base away is far more abundant. CDR3 sequence reads: CASSPGSYEQFF. The CDR3, as DNA: TGTGCCAGCAGCCCTGGGTCCTACGAGCAGTTCTTC. The chain carries TRBV6-1 and TRBJ2-1; unclear D gene. Germline values: CDR1 MNHNS, CDR2 SASEGT. V lost 6 bases and J lost 10, with 13 bases in between. The CDR3 length is 12 residues.

The chain combines TRBV29-1 with TRBJ2-7, with 9 positions matching TRBD1. Trimming took 0 bases from V and 4 from J; bases not matched to a gene: 7. Germline assignment: CDR1 SQVTM and CDR2 ANQGSEA. CDR3 size: 15 residues. This CDR3 reads CSVEDPRQGVYEQYF. The CDR3 bases are TGCAGCGTTGAAGACCCCAGACAGGGGGTTTACGAGCAGTACTTC.

Many counts were recorded for this clonotype. The V call is TRBV30, the J call TRBJ2-6; D is undetermined. The CDR3 consists of 16 residues. CDR1 is GTSNPN and CDR2 is SVGIG in the germline V gene (reference sequence). Between the trimmed V and J ends, which lost 0 bases and 2 bases, there was a span of 11 bases. The CDR3 bases are TGTGCCTGGAGTGTATCTGATACAGCTGGGGCCAACGTCCTGACTTTC. Protein sequence: CAWSVSDTAGANVLTF.

This clonotype was seen many times. V is TRBV19 and J is TRBJ2-6, with D uncertain. This CDR3 has 13 amino acids. Germline V gene sequence: CDR1 LNHDA, CDR2 SQIVND (reference sequence). V lost 10 bases, J lost 4 bases, and 11 bases lay in between. The CDR3: CATAGTGANVLTF. For the CDR3, the DNA is TGTGCCACCGCTGGTACGGGGGCCAACGTCCTGACTTTC.

The table lists this clonotype with many counts. V and J are TRBV19 and TRBJ2-7; perhaps TRBD1 as D (5 bases). Germline CDR1 is LNHDA and CDR2 is SQIVND (reference sequence). This CDR3 spans 15 amino acids. With 9 bases removed from V and 1 base from J, the gap between germline ends came to 19 bases. CDR3 DNA: TGTGCCAGAGGGGCCTGGGGTATCGCATCCTACGAGCAGTACTTC. Residues: CARGAWGIASYEQYF.

This clonotype was counted a few times. The genes are TRBV6-5 and TRBJ2-7; 10 nucleotides align to TRBD1. Unmatched junction bases numbered 4, after V lost 2 bases and J lost 3 bases. The CDR3 consists of 15 residues. The germline gives CDR1 MNHEY, CDR2 SVGAGI. In DNA form, the CDR3 reads TGTGCCAGCAGTTACACAGGACAGGGGGACTACGAGCAGTACTTC. Translating gives CASSYTGQGDYEQYF.

This clonotype was counted many times. The chain links TRBV4-1 to TRBJ2-2, with D unresolved. Trimming stripped 6 bases from V and 0 bases from J, with 8 bases between. Germline-derived CDR1 and CDR2 are MGHRA and YSYEKL. The CDR3 totals 14 residues. This CDR3 is CASRTASNTGELFF. The CDR3, as DNA: TGCGCCAGCAGGACGGCCTCGAACACCGGGGAGCTGTTTTTT.

This clonotype occurred many times. The chain links TRBV7-2 to TRBJ2-7; 9 bases are a match to TRBD1. The CDR3 is 15 amino acids. CDR1 and CDR2 (germline): SGHTA, FQGNSA. Germline trimming cut 8 bases from V and 4 bases from J; bases unmatched to any gene: 12. CDR3 loop: CASGAYGTGTYEQYF. The CDR3 coding sequence is TGTGCCAGCGGGGCGTACGGGACAGGGACATACGAGCAGTACTTC.

A note on this clonotype: A read error is likely here: a far larger clone is one base away. V and J are TRBV5-3 and TRBJ2-7, with D possibly matching TRBD2 (5 bases). TRBV5-3 has ORF status, its function being uncertain. There are 17 residues in the CDR3. V was clipped by 8 bases and J by 7 bases, with 31 bases between them. The CDR3 DNA follows: TGTGCCAGCAGCCTACCCCCCGCTAGCAGCTCCTACAATGAGCAGTACTTC. Translated: CASSLPPASSSYNEQYF.

This clonotype was counted only a few times. This chain uses TRBV23-1 with TRBJ1-5; the match to TRBD1 covers 8 bases. TRBV23-1 counts as an open reading frame of uncertain function. J was trimmed by 0 bases and V by 3 bases; bases with no gene match: 16. This CDR3 has 20 residues. CDR3: CASSHSQGTGGGYSNQPQHF. The CDR3 DNA follows: TGCGCCAGCAGTCACTCACAAGGGACAGGTGGTGGTTATAGCAATCAGCCCCAGCATTTT.

The chain links TRBV20-1 to TRBJ1-1; D not resolved. The V end lost 2 bases, the J end lost 4 bases, and 8 bases lay between the germline ends. The CDR3 sequence is 12 residues long. Per the germline V gene, CDR1 is DFQATT and CDR2 is SNEGSKA (reference sequence). In DNA, the CDR3 is TGCAGTGCTAGAAAGGGTGCCACTGAAGCTTTCTTT. Translated, it gives CSARKGATEAFF.

A few counts support this clonotype. A single base separates this from a much larger clone, so it may be a read error. The J gene is TRBJ2-7, the V gene TRBV11-3; D ambiguous. Germline values: CDR1 SGHNT, CDR2 YENEEA. The CDR3 is made up of 12 amino acids. The CDR3 coding sequence is TGTGCCAGCAGCTTAGATCGGAACGAGCGGTACTTC. This translates into CASSLDRNERYF.

The rearrangement uses TRBV27 and TRBJ2-1; unclear D gene. The V end was cut by 0 bases, the J end by 7 bases, with 7 bases between. Germline V gene sequence: CDR1 MNHEY, CDR2 SMNVEV (reference sequence). This CDR3 has 13 residues. CDR3 sequence: CASSLSYANEQFF. DNA of the CDR3: TGTGCCAGCAGTTTATCCTATGCGAATGAGCAGTTCTTC.